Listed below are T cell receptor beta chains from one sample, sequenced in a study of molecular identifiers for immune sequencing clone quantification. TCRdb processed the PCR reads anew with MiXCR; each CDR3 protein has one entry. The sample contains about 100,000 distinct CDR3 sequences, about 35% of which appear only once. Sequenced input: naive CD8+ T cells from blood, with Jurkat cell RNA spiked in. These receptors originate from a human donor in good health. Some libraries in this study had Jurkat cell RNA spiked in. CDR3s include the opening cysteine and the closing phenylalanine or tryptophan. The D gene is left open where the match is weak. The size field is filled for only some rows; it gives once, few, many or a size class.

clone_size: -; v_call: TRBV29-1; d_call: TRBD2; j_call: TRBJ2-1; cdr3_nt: TGCAGCGTCTCGAGCGGGAGCTCCTACAATGAGCAGTTCTTC; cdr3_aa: CSVSSGSSYNEQFF
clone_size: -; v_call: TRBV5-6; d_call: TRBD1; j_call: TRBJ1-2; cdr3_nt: TGTGCCAGCAGCTTGGGGACAGGCTATGGCTACACCTTC; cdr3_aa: CASSLGTGYGYTF
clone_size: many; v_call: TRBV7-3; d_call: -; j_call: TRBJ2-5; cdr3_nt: TGTGCCAGCAGCTTGGGGGCCCAAGAGACCCAGTACTTC; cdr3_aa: CASSLGAQETQYF
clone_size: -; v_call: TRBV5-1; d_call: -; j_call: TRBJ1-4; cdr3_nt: TGCGCCAGCAGCTTGGTGGACCCTGGAGGACCTAATGAAAAACTGTTTTTT; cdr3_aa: CASSLVDPGGPNEKLFF
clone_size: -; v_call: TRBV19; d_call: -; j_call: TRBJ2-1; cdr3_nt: TGTGCCAGTAAGCTAGCTCTATCCCACAATGAGCAGTTCTTC; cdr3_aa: CASKLALSHNEQFF
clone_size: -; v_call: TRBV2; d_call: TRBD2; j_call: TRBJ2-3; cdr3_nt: TGTGCCAGCAGTACGCCTAGCGGGAGGTTGTCAGATACGCAGTATTTT; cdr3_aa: CASSTPSGRLSDTQYF
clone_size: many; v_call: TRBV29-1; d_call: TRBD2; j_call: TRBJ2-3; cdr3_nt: TGCAGCGCTCGGACTAGCGGGAGCGATACGCAGTATTTT; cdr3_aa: CSARTSGSDTQYF
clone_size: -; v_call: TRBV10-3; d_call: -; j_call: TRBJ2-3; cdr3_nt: TGTGCCATCTGGGCGAGCACAGATACGCAGTATTTT; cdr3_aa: CAIWASTDTQYF
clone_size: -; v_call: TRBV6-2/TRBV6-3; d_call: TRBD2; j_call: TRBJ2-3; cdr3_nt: TGTGCCAGCAGTTACCGATACGGGACTAGCGGTTATACGCAGTATTTT; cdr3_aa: CASSYRYGTSGYTQYF
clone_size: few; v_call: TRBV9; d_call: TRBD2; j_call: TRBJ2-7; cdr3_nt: TGTGCCAGCAGCTTCACTAGCGGGAGAGGGTACGAGCAGTACTTC; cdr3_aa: CASSFTSGRGYEQYF
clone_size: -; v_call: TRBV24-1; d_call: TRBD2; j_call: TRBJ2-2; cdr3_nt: TGTGCCACCGCTTCTCGGATGGGGGGGTACACCGGGGAGCTGTTTTTT; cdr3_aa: CATASRMGGYTGELFF
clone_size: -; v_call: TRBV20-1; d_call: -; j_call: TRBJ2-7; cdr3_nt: TGCAGTGCAACGGACAGCGCCTACGAGCAGTACTTC; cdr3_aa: CSATDSAYEQYF
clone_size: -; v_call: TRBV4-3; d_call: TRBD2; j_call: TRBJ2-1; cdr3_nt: TGCGCCAGCAGCCCCACAAGACTAGCGGCAGCAGAGCAGTTCTTC; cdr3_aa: CASSPTRLAAAEQFF
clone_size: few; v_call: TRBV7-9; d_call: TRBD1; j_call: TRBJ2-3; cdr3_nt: TGTGCCAGCAGCCCGAGGAACAGGGGCGCAGATACGCAGTATTTT; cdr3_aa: CASSPRNRGADTQYF
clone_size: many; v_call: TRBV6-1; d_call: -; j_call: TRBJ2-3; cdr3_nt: TGTGCCAGCAGGGACCCACCGGAAGATACGCAGTATTTT; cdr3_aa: CASRDPPEDTQYF
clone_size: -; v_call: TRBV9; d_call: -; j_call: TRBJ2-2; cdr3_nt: TGTGCCAGCAGCGATACCGTGGACACCCTGACCGGGGAGCTGTTTTTT; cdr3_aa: CASSDTVDTLTGELFF
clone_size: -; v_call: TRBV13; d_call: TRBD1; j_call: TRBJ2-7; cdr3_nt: TGTGCCAGCAGCTTAGATGGGACAGGGGGGAACGAGCAGTACTTC; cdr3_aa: CASSLDGTGGNEQYF
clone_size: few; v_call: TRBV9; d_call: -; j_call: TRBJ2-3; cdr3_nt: TGTGCCAGCAGCCCCCCCGGGGAGAGTACAGATACGCAGTATTTT; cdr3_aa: CASSPPGESTDTQYF
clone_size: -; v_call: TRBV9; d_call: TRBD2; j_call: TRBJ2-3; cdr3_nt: TGTGCCAGCAGCGCCCTCACTAGCGGGAGTGCCACAGATACGCAGTATTTT; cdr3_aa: CASSALTSGSATDTQYF
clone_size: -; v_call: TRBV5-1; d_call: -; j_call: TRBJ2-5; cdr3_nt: TGCGCCAGCAGCTCCGCGGGAGAGACCCAGTACTTC; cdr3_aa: CASSSAGETQYF
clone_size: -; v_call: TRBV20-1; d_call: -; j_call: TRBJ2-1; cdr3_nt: TGCAGTGCTAGAGATATTCGGCGGGTGATCCCGAATGAGCAGTTCTTC; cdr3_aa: CSARDIRRVIPNEQFF
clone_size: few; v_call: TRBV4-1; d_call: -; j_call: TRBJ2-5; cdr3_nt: TGCGCCAGCAGCCAAGAATCAGCGGGAGAGACCCAGTACTTC; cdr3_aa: CASSQESAGETQYF
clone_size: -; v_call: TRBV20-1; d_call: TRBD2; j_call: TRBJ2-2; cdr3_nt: TGCAGTGCTAGTTCCGCGGGAGGGAACACCGGGGAGCTGTTTTTT; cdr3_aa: CSASSAGGNTGELFF
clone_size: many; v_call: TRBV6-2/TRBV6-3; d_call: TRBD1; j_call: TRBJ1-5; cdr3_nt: TGTGCCAGCAGTCTCCCGGACAGGGGCAATCAGCCCCAGCATTTT; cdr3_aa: CASSLPDRGNQPQHF
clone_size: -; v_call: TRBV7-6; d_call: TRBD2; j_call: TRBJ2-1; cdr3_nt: TGTGCCAGCAGCCAGACTAGCGGGAGTTACAATGAGCAGTTCTTC; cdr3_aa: CASSQTSGSYNEQFF
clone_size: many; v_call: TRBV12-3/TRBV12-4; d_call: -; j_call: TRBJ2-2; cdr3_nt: TGTGCCAGCACCCAGGCATTTGGAATCGGGGAGCTGTTTTTT; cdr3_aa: CASTQAFGIGELFF
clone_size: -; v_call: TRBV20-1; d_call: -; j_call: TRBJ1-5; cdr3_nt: TGCAGTGCTAGAGAGCTAGGGGGTCGCAATCAGCCCCAGCATTTT; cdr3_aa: CSARELGGRNQPQHF
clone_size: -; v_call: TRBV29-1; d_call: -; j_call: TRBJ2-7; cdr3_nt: TGCAGCGTTGTCTTGCCTGCATACGAGCAGTACTTC; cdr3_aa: CSVVLPAYEQYF
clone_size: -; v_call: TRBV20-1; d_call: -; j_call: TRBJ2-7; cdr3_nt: TGCAGTGCTAGAGATCCAGATTCAATCGAGCAGTACTTC; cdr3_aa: CSARDPDSIEQYF
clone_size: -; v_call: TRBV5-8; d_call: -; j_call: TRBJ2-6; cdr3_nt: TGTGCCAGCAGCTTGGGGGGGGCCCCACTCTCTGGGGCCAACGTCCTGACTTTC; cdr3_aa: CASSLGGAPLSGANVLTF
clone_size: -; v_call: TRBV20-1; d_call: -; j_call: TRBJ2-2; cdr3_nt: TGCAGTGCTAACCCGCGGGGTGAGCTGTTTTTT; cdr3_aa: CSANPRGELFF
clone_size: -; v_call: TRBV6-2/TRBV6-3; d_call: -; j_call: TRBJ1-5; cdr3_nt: TGTGCCAGCAAGTGGGGGGGCTCTCAGCCCCAGCATTTT; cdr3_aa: CASKWGGSQPQHF
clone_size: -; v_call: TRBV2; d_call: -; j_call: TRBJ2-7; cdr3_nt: TGTGCCAGCAGTGACGGGGGCGAGCAGTACTTC; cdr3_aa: CASSDGGEQYF
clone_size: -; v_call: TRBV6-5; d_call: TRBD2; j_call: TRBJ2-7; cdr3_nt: TGTGCCAGCAGTTACTCGATTACGAGCGGGAGTGTCTACGAGCAGTACTTC; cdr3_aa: CASSYSITSGSVYEQYF
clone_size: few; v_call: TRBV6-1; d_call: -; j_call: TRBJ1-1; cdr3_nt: TGTGCCAGCAGCGGGGGTCCTTACATTGAAGCTTTCTTT; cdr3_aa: CASSGGPYIEAFF
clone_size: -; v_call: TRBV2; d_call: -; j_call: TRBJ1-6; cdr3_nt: TGTGCCAGCGGGGGGGGGACTGGTTCACCCCTCCACTTT; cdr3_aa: CASGGGTGSPLHF
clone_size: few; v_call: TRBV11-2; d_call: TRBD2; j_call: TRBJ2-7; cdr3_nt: TGTGCCAGCAGCTTAGAGGGACTAGCGGGGTGGTACGAGCAGTACTTC; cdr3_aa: CASSLEGLAGWYEQYF
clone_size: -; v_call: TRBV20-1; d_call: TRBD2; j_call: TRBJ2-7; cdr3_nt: TGCAGTGCTTTTACGTGGACTAGCGGGAGCTTAGGGGGCGAGCAGTGCTTC; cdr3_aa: CSAFTWTSGSLGGEQCF
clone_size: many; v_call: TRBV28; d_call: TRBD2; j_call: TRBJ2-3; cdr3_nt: TGTGTCAGCGCGCGGGAGGGCACAGATACGCAGTATTTT; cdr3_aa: CVSAREGTDTQYF